These 20 T cell receptor beta chains originate from one sample sequenced in a study of CD8+ T cells in alopecia areata. RNA, once extracted, was reverse transcribed into cDNA for use as the sequencing template. Some clones are missing from TCRdb's copy, which holds only in-frame ones; the method was immunoSEQ multiplex PCR. The sample shows approximately 180,000 clones, less than 75% of them seen only once. The input for sequencing was CD8+ T cells sorted from blood, taken at week 0. All receptors come from a human donor with alopecia areata.

On this clone itself: Its ends do not fully match the called genes, so a read error is possible. Written as DNA, the CDR3 is TGCGCCAGCAGCCCACCCGGGACTAGCGAGTACAATGAGCAGTTCTTC. Translation gives CASSPPGTSEYNEQFF. The V and J genes are TRBV7-8 and TRBJ2-1, with 10 bases that match TRBD2. This CDR3 contains 16 residues. Germline assignment: CDR1 SGHVS and CDR2 FQNEAQ.

V and J are TRBV14 and TRBJ2-7; tentatively, D is TRBD2 (5 bases). V shed 4 bases and J shed 2 bases, with 9 bases lying between them. The length of the CDR3 is 13 residues. Germline CDR1 reads SGHDN; CDR2 reads FVKESK. DNA for the CDR3: TGTGCCAGCAGCCCCAGCGGAACCTACGAGCAGTACTTC. Its protein product is CASSPSGTYEQYF.

The table lists this clone with a count of one. The chain has TRBV6-6 and TRBJ1-5, with D perhaps TRBD1 (6 bases). Trimming stripped 0 bases from V and 7 bases from J, with 16 bases between. The CDR3 runs 16 residues. Looked up from germline, CDR1 is MNHNY and CDR2 is SVGAGI (reference sequence). The CDR3 region is CASSYSFMGAEQPQHF. CDR3 nucleotide sequence: TGTGCCAGCAGTTACTCGTTTATGGGGGCGGAACAGCCCCAGCATTTT.

V usage is TRBV29-1 and J usage is TRBJ2-7, with TRBD2 matching over 10 bases. CDR3 size: 17 residues. The trim removed 6 bases at V and 0 bases at J, leaving 14 bases unmatched. Germline V gene data show CDR1 as SQVTM and CDR2 as ANQGSEA. Here the CDR3 reads CSVEGLAGAPSSYEQYF. The CDR3, as DNA: TGCAGCGTCGAGGGGCTAGCGGGGGCCCCTAGCTCCTACGAGCAGTACTTC.

V gene TRBV5-1 combines with J gene TRBJ2-5, with 9 bases that match TRBD2. Germline CDR1 and CDR2: SGHRS and YFSETQ. The J segment lost 5 bases and the V segment lost 3 bases, leaving 8 bases of the junction unmatched. CDR3 length: 15 amino acids. The CDR3 spells CASSSRTSAWETQYF. The CDR3 DNA sequence: TGCGCCAGCAGCTCTCGGACTAGCGCATGGGAGACCCAGTACTTC.

This chain links TRBV12-5 with TRBJ2-3; 10 nucleotides agree with TRBD1. CDR3 length: 14 amino acids. Trimming at V came to 6 bases and at J to 5 bases, leaving 5 bases not matched to a gene. Germline CDR1 is LGHNT and CDR2 is FRNRAP. Here the CDR3 DNA reads TGTGCTAGTGGCAGGACAGGGGGATTAGATACGCAGTATTTT. Amino acids: CASGRTGGLDTQYF.

J is TRBJ1-5 and V is TRBV5-4, with D unresolved. Germline V gene lookup returns CDR1 SGHNT and CDR2 YYREEE (reference sequence). The CDR3 loop spans 10 amino acids. V was cut by 5 bases and J by 9 bases, with 6 bases left in between. CDR3 sequence reads: CASRVAPQHF. Here the CDR3 DNA reads TGTGCCAGCAGAGTGGCGCCCCAGCATTTT.

The V call is TRBV29-1, the J call TRBJ2-7; a possible D gene is TRBD1 (6 bases). Deletions cut 6 bases from V and 2 bases from J, with 14 bases between. There are 13 residues in the CDR3. Germline V CDR1 and CDR2: SQVTM, ANQGSEA. CDR3 residues: CSVIRGDPYEQYF. Written as DNA, the CDR3 is TGCAGCGTGATCAGGGGCGATCCCTACGAGCAGTACTTC.

This clone appeared once. The sample holds other DNA sequences that translate to the same CDR3. The chain links TRBV29-1 to TRBJ1-2, with D tentatively TRBD1 (5 bases). The CDR3 loop spans 11 amino acids. V lost 3 bases, J lost 6 bases, and 8 bases lay in between. CDR1 SQVTM and CDR2 ANQGSEA come from the germline V gene. Here the CDR3 reads CSVEIRDGYTF. The CDR3 DNA sequence: TGCAGCGTTGAGATCAGGGATGGCTACACCTTC.

CDR3 in DNA: TGTGCCAGCAGTGAGACCCCCGGTCCTCCTACTAGCGGGGGGGCCAATGAGCAGTTCTTC. This gives the protein CASSETPGPPTSGGANEQFF. The chain couples TRBV2 to TRBJ2-1, with TRBD2 matching over 13 bases. Germline CDR1 is SNHLY and CDR2 is FYNNEI. After removal of 3 bases from V and 6 bases from J, the junction contained 17 bases not matched to a gene. CDR3 length equals 20 residues.

The table lists this clone with a count of one. The CDR3 sequence is CASSATGGLSYNEQFF. Written as DNA, the CDR3 is TGTGCCAGCAGCGCGACGGGGGGGCTATCCTACAATGAGCAGTTCTTC. The genes are TRBV7-8 and TRBJ2-1; TRBD2 aligns across 8 bases. Germline V gene sequence: CDR1 SGHVS, CDR2 FQNEAQ. Trimming cost V 5 bases and J 1 base; bases outside gene matches: 7. This CDR3 is built from 16 residues.

This clone was seen at least ten times. Here the CDR3 omits its conserved ending phenylalanine or tryptophan, so a read error is the likely source. The DNA is left out, because the CDR3 cannot be placed on it with certainty; the CDR3 is given as TCRdb lists it. V is TRBV27 and J is TRBJ2-7; TRBD2, the D gene given by the table, was not confirmed from the DNA. The length of the CDR3 is 10 amino acids, counting both ends. Germline V gives CDR1 MNHEY, CDR2 SMNVEV (reference sequence). CDR3 amino acids: CASSLSDCLT.

This chain connects TRBV12-5 to TRBJ1-1; D is perhaps TRBD1 (5 bases). The CDR3 is made up of 18 amino acids. Germline loops: CDR1 LGHNT, CDR2 FRNRAP. The germline V and J ends were trimmed by 1 base and 1 base, with 19 bases remaining between them. DNA for the CDR3: TGTGCTAGTGGTTTGGAACAACTAACGGGGCAGTCGAACACTGAAGCTTTCTTT. It translates to CASGLEQLTGQSNTEAFF.

This chain links TRBV7-9 with TRBJ2-4, with D hard to call. The CDR3 covers 15 residues. Trimming shortened V by 3 bases and J by 4 bases, and 13 bases separated the two germline ends. The germline CDR1 and CDR2 sequences are SEHNR and FQNEAQ (reference sequence). The chain's CDR3 is CASSFSEESKNIQYF. CDR3 bases: TGTGCCAGCAGCTTTTCAGAGGAAAGTAAAAACATTCAGTACTTC.

The chain links TRBV5-1 to TRBJ1-1; the D is unclear. Germline-derived CDR1 and CDR2 are SGHRS and YFSETQ. The CDR3 sequence is 15 residues long. V lost 5 bases and J lost 6, with 20 bases in between. CDR3 nucleotides: TGCGCCAGCAGTAGACCGGACCGGCCGATGGCTGAAGCTTTCTTT. Translating it yields CASSRPDRPMAEAFF.

This clone was observed a few times. V and J are TRBV25-1 and TRBJ1-5; the D gene is possibly TRBD1 (6 bases). V was clipped by 4 bases and J by 1 base, with 8 bases between them. Germline CDR1 reads MGHDK; CDR2 reads SYGVNS. The CDR3 runs 14 residues. CDR3 bases: TGTGCCAGCAGTGGGGGGGCGAGCAATCAGCCCCAGCATTTT. Translation gives CASSGGASNQPQHF.

V gene TRBV12-5 combines with J gene TRBJ2-3; 9 nucleotides agree with TRBD2. The CDR3 consists of 17 residues. CDR1 is LGHNT, CDR2 FRNRAP, per germline. V lost 0 bases, J lost 2 bases, and 6 bases stayed unmatched. The CDR3 spells CASGLVLLAGFTDTQYF. The CDR3 coding sequence is TGTGCTAGTGGTTTGGTATTGCTAGCGGGGTTCACAGATACGCAGTATTTT.

The chain joins TRBV29-1 to TRBJ1-2, with a tentative D call TRBD1 (6 bases). Trimming pared 3 bases from V and 3 bases from J, leaving 14 bases between. CDR1 is SQVTM, CDR2 ANQGSEA, per germline. The CDR3 length is 14 residues. CDR3 amino acids: CSVEIQGLYYGYTF. As DNA, the CDR3 is TGCAGCGTTGAGATACAGGGCTTGTACTATGGCTACACCTTC.

The rearrangement uses TRBV7-2 and TRBJ2-5; 15 nucleotides match TRBD2. The CDR3 covers 18 residues. The germline gives CDR1 SGHTA, CDR2 FQGNSA. V lost 5 bases and J lost 5; bases outside the gene matches: 12. The CDR3 loop reads CASSHPGLAGGQGETQYF. The CDR3 nucleotides are TGTGCCAGCAGCCATCCGGGACTAGCGGGGGGCCAAGGGGAGACCCAGTACTTC. Looking up the rest from reference TRBV7-2 and TRBJ2-5 gives the full variable domain: GAGVSQSPSNKVTEKGKDVELRCDPISGHTALYWYRQSLGQGLEFLIYFQGNSAPDKSGLPSDRFSAERTGGSVSTLTIQRTQQEDSAVYLCASSHPGLAGGQGETQYFGPGTRLLVL.

The rearrangement uses TRBV27 and TRBJ2-7, with D perhaps TRBD1 (7 bases). With 6 bases removed from V and 2 bases from J, the gap between germline ends came to 11 bases. In germline, CDR1 is MNHEY, CDR2 SMNVEV (reference sequence). The CDR3 runs 13 residues. CDR3 coding DNA: TGTGCCAGCAGCGCGGGGACAGCCTACGAGCAGTACTTC. Its translation: CASSAGTAYEQYF.